Given below is one TCR beta chain in context. Its matching antigen is unknown. Measured with immunoSEQ multiplex PCR; TCRdb has only the in-frame clones, and not every one. The data show tens of thousands of clones, with roughly 96% seen just once and 0.37% held by the top ten. These data are taken from a study of Tregs in tolerant kidney transplant recipients. CDR3 length: 15 residues. V was shortened by 0 bases and J by 6 bases, with 15 bases between the two germline ends. Germline lookup yields CDR1 GTSNPN and CDR2 SVGIG (reference sequence). The clonotype was recovered from a human donor in good health. The sample taken for sequencing was Tregs from blood cultured with allogeneic cells. This chain joins TRBV30 and TRBJ1-5; TRBD1 might be the D (5 bases). The CDR3 spells CAWSVLGRYGQPQHF. DNA of the CDR3: TGTGCCTGGAGTGTTCTGGGGCGGTATGGTCAGCCCCAGCATTTT. The full variable domain, in which reference TRBV30 and TRBJ1-5 provide the parts outside the CDR3, is SQTIHQWPATLVQPVGSPLSLECTVEGTSNPNLYWYRQAAGRGLQLLFYSVGIGQISSEVPQNLSASRPQDRQFILSSKKLLLSDSGFYLCAWSVLGRYGQPQHFGDGTRLSIL.